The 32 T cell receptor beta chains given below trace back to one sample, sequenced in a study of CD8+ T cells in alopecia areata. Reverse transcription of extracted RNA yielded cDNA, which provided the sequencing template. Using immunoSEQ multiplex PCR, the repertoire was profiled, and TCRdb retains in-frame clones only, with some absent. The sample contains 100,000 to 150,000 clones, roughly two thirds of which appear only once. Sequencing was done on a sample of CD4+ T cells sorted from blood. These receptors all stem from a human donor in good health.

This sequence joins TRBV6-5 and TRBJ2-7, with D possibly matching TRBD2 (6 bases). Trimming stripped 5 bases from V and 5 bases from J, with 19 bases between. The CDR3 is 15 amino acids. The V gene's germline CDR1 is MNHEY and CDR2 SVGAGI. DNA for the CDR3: TGTGCCAGCAGTCGGATGACTAGTAGTCTCAACGAGCAGTACTTC. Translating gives CASSRMTSSLNEQYF.

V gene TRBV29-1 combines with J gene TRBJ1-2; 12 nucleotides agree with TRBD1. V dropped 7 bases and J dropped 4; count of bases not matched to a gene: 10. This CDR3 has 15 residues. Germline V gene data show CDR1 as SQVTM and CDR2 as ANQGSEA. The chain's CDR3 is CSAGTGGFEFYGYTF. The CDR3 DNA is TGCAGCGCCGGGACAGGGGGCTTTGAGTTCTATGGCTACACCTTC.

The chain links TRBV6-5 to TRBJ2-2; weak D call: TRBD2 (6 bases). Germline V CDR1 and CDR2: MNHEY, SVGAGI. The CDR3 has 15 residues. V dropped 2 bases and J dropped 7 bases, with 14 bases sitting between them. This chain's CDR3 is CASSYGERVGGELFF. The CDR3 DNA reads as TGTGCCAGCAGTTACGGCGAGCGGGTAGGCGGGGAGCTGTTTTTT.

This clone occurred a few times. The CDR3 sequence: CATLWTGPMGGYTF. For the CDR3, the DNA is TGTGCCACCCTTTGGACAGGCCCCATGGGGGGCTACACCTTC. This chain uses TRBV19 with TRBJ1-2, with 7 nucleotides matching TRBD1. J was trimmed by 8 bases and V by 10 bases; bases with no gene match: 16. CDR3 length: 14 amino acids. Germline CDR1 and CDR2: LNHDA and SQIVND (reference sequence).

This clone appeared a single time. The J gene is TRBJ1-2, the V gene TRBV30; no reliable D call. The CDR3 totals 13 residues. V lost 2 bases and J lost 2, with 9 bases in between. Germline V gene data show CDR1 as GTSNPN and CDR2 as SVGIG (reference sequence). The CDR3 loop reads CAWSREGNYGYTF. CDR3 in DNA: TGTGCCTGGAGTAGGGAAGGAAACTATGGCTACACCTTC.

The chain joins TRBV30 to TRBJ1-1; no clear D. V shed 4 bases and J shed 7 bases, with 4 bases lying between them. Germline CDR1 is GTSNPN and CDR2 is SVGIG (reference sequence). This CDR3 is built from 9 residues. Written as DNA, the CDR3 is TGTGCCTGGACGGGTGAAGCTTTCTTT. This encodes CAWTGEAFF.

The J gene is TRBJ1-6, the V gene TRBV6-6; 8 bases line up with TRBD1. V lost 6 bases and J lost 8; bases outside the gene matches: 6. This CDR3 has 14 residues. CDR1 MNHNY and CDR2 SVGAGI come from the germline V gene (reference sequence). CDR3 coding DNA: TGTGCCAGCAGCGGTACAGGGGGAGATTCACCCCTCCACTTT. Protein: CASSGTGGDSPLHF.

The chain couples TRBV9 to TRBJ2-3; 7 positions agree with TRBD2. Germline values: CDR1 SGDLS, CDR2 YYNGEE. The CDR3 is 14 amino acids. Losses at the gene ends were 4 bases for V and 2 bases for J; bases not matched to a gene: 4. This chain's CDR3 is CASSPSGSTDTQYF. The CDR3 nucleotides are TGTGCCAGCAGCCCTAGCGGATCCACAGATACGCAGTATTTT.

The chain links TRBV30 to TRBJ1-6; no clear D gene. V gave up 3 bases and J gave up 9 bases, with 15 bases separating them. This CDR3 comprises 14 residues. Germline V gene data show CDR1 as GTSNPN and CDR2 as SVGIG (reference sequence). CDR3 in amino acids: CAWRFGGESSPLHF. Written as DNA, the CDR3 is TGTGCCTGGAGGTTCGGTGGGGAGAGTTCACCCCTCCACTTT.

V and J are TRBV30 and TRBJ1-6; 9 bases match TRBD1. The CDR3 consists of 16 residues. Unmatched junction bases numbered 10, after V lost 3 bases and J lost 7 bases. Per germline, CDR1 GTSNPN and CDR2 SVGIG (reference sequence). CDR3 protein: CAWSFYGTGRNSPLHF. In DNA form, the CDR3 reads TGTGCCTGGAGCTTCTACGGGACAGGGCGGAATTCACCCCTCCACTTT.

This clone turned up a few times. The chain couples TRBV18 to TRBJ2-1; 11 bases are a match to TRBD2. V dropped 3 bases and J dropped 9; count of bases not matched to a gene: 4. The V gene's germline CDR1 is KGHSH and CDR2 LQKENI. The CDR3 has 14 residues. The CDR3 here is CASSPTSGEGEQFF. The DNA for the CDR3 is TGTGCCAGCTCACCGACTAGCGGGGAGGGTGAGCAGTTCTTC.

As DNA, the CDR3 is TGTGCCAGCTCCAAGGACAGGAATAATTCACCCCTCCACTTT. Residues: CASSKDRNNSPLHF. The chain carries TRBV18 and TRBJ1-6, with 7 bases fitting TRBD1. The CDR3 has 14 residues. J was trimmed by 5 bases and V by 6 bases; bases with no gene match: 4. CDR1 and CDR2 (germline): KGHSH, LQKENI.

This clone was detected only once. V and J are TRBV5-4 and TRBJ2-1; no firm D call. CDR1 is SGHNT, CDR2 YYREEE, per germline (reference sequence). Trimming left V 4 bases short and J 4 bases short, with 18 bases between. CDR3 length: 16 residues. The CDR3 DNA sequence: TGTGCCAGCAGCCTCCCCGGGCAGATCCCTTACAATGAGCAGTTCTTC. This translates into CASSLPGQIPYNEQFF. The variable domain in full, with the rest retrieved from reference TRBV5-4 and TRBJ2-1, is ETGVTQSPTHLIKTRGQQVTLRCSSQSGHNTVSWYQQALGQGPQFIFQYYREEENGRGNFPPRFSGLQFPNYSSELNVNALELDDSALYLCASSLPGQIPYNEQFFGPGTRLTVL.

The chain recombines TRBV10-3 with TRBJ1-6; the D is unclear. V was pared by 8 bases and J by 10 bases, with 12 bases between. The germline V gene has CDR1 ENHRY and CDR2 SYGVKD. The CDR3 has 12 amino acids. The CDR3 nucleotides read TGTGCCATCCGGACCCTTGAGTCACCCCTCCACTTT. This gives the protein CAIRTLESPLHF.

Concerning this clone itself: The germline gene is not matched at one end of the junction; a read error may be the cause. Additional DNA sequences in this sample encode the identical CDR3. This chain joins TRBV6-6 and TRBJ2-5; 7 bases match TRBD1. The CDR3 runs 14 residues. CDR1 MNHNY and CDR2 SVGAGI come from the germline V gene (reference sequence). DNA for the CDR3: TGTGCTAGCAGTTGGGGGACAGCAAGTGAGACCCAGTACTTC. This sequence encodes CASSWGTASETQYF.

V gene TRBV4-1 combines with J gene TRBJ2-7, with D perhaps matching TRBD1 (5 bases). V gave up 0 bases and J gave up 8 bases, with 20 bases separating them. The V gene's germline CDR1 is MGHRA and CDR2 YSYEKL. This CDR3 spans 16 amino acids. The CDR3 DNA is TGCGCCAGCAGCCAAGAGGGGCCCGCTGGAAAGCCCAAGCAGTACTTC. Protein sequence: CASSQEGPAGKPKQYF.

The CDR3 coding sequence is TGTGCCTGTAAGACAGGGGCCCAATTCATGAACACTGAAGCTTTCTTT. Its translation: CACKTGAQFMNTEAFF. V gene TRBV30 combines with J gene TRBJ1-1, with 8 positions matching TRBD1. This CDR3 is built from 16 residues. After removal of 6 bases from V and 0 bases from J, the junction contained 12 bases not matched to a gene. Germline assignment: CDR1 GTSNPN and CDR2 SVGIG (reference sequence).

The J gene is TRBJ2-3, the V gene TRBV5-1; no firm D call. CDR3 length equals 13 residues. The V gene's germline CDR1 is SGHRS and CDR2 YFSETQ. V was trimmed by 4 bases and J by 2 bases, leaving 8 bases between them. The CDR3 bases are TGCGCCAGCAGCCCACCGTTCACAGATACGCAGTATTTT. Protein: CASSPPFTDTQYF.

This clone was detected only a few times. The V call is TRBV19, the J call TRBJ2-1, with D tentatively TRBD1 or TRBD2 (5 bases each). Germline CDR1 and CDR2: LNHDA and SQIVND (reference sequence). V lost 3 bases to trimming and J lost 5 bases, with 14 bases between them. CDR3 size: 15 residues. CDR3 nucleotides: TGTGCCAGTAGTATTGGGGACCCGAGGGACAATGAGCAGTTCTTC. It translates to CASSIGDPRDNEQFF.

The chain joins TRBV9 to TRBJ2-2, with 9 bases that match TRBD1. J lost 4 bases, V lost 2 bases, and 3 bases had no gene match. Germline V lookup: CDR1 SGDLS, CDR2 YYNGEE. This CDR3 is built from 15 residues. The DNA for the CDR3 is TGTGCCAGCAGCGTCCGGACAGGGGTCACCGGGGAGCTGTTTTTT. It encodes CASSVRTGVTGELFF.

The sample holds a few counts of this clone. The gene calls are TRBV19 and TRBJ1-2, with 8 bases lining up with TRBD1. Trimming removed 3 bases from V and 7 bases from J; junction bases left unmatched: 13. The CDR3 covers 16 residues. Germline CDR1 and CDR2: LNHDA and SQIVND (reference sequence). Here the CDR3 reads CASSMRAIGQGAGYTF. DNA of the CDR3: TGTGCCAGTAGTATGCGGGCCATTGGACAGGGCGCTGGCTACACCTTC. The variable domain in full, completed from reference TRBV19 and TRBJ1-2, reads DGGITQSPKYLFRKEGQNVTLSCEQNLNHDAMYWYRQDPGQGLRLIYYSQIVNDFQKGDIAEGYSVSREKKESFPLTVTSAQKNPTAFYLCASSMRAIGQGAGYTFGSGTRLTVV.

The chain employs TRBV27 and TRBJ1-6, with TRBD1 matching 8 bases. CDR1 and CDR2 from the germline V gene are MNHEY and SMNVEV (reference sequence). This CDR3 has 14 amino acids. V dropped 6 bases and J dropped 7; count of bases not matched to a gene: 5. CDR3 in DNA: TGTGCCAGCAGACCGGACAGGGAAAATTCACCCCTCCACTTT. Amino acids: CASRPDRENSPLHF.

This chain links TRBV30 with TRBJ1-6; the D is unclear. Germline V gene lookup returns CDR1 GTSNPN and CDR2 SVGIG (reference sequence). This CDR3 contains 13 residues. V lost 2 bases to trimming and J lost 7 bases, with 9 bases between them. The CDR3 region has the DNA TGTGCCTGGAGTCCTCCGAGGAATTCACCCCTCCACTTT. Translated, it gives CAWSPPRNSPLHF. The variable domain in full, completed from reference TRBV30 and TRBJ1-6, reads SQTIHQWPATLVQPVGSPLSLECTVEGTSNPNLYWYRQAAGRGLQLLFYSVGIGQISSEVPQNLSASRPQDRQFILSSKKLLLSDSGFYLCAWSPPRNSPLHFGNGTRLTVT.

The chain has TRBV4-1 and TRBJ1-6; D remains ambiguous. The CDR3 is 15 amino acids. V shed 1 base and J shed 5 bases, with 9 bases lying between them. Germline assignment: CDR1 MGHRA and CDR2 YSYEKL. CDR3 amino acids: CASSQVGGNNSPLHF. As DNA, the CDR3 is TGCGCCAGCAGCCAAGTCGGTGGGAATAATTCACCCCTCCACTTT.

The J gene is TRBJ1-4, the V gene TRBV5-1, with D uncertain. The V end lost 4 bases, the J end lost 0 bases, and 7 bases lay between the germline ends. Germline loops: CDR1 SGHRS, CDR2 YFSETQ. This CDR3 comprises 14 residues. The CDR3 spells CASSPGSTNEKLFF. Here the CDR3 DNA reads TGCGCCAGCAGCCCCGGGTCAACTAATGAAAAACTGTTTTTT.

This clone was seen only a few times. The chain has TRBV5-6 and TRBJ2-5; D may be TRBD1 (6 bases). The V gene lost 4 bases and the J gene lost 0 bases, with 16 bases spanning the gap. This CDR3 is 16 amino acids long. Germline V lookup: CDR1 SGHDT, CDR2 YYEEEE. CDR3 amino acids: CASSLRGTSYQETQYF. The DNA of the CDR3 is TGTGCCAGCAGCCTGAGAGGGACATCATACCAAGAGACCCAGTACTTC.

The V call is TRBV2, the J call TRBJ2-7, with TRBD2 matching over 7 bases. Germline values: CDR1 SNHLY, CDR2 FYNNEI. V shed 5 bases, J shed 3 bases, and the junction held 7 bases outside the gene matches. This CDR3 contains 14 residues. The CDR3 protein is CASSTSAVSYEQYF. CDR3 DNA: TGTGCCAGCAGTACTAGCGCCGTTAGCTACGAGCAGTACTTC.

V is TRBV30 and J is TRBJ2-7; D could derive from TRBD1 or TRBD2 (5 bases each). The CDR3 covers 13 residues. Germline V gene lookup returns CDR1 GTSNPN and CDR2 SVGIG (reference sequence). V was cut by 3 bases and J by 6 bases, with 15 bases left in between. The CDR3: CAWSQRRGVEQYF. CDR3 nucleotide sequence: TGTGCCTGGAGCCAAAGACGGGGCGTCGAGCAGTACTTC.

CDR3 protein: CASSQRRGETQYF. The CDR3 nucleotides are TGCGCCAGCAGCCAACGCCGGGGGGAGACCCAGTACTTC. The chain employs TRBV4-1 and TRBJ2-5; tentatively, D is TRBD2 (6 bases). V lost 2 bases, J lost 5 bases, and 9 bases lay in between. The germline V gene has CDR1 MGHRA and CDR2 YSYEKL. This CDR3 comprises 13 residues.

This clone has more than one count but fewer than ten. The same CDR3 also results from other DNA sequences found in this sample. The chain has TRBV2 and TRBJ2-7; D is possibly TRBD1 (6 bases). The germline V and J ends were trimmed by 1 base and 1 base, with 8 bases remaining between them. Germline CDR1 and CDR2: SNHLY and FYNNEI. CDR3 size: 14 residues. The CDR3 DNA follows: TGTGCCAGCAGTGAAGACAGGGTATCCTACGAGCAGTACTTC. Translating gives CASSEDRVSYEQYF.

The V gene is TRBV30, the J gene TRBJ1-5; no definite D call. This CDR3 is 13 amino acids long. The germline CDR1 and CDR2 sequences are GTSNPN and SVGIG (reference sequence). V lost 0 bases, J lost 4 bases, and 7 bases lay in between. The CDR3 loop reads CAWSVTLNQPQHF. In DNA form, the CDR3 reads TGTGCCTGGAGTGTAACGCTGAATCAGCCCCAGCATTTT.

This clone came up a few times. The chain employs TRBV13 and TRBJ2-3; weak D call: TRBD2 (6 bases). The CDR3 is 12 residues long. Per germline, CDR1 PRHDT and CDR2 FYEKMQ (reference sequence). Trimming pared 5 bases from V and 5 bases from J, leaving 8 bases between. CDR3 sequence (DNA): TGTGCCAGCAGCCCGGGGGAAGATACGCAGTATTTT. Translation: CASSPGEDTQYF.